The rows below give T cell receptor beta chains drawn from one sample of a study of blood T cell repertoires in COVID-19. Assay used: immunoSEQ multiplex PCR; TCRdb lists only in-frame clones, some missing. The repertoire holds over 85,000 clones, with 70% to 90% as singletons. The sequencing input was peripheral blood. The receptors come from a man aged 65 to 85 with acute or convalescent COVID-19. CDR3s include the opening cysteine and the closing phenylalanine or tryptophan. The D gene is left open where the match is weak. Clone size appears in some rows only: once, few, many, or a class for an expanded clone.

v_gene	j_gene	abundance	d_gene	CDR3aa	CDR3nt
TRBV5-1	TRBJ1-2	-	-	CASSLGILDGYTF	TGCGCCAGCAGCTTGGGGATCCTAGATGGCTACACCTTC
TRBV30	TRBJ2-5	-	TRBD2	CAWSPGTSSQETQYF	TGTGCCTGGAGTCCCGGGACTAGCTCACAAGAGACCCAGTACTTC
TRBV5-1	TRBJ1-1	-	-	CASSSDTSYTEAFF	TGCGCCAGCAGCTCGGACACTTCCTACACTGAAGCTTTCTTT
TRBV18	TRBJ1-6	-	TRBD1	CASSPRDSDSPLHF	TGTGCCAGCTCACCAAGGGACAGCGATTCACCCCTCCACTTT
TRBV19	TRBJ2-2	few	-	CASSNVLSGELFF	TGTGCCAGTAGTAACGTGCTATCCGGGGAGCTGTTTTTT
TRBV30	TRBJ1-3	once	-	CAWSRGTQGNTIYF	TGTGCCTGGTCCCGGGGGACGCAAGGAAACACCATATATTTT
TRBV7-9	TRBJ2-2	-	-	CASSLGYRVTGELFF	TGTGCCAGCAGCTTAGGGTACAGGGTCACCGGGGAGCTGTTTTTT
TRBV5-4	TRBJ1-1	-	TRBD1	CASSLGQGARNTEAFF	TGTGCCAGCAGCTTGGGGCAGGGGGCCAGGAACACTGAAGCTTTCTTT
TRBV5-4	TRBJ2-7	-	TRBD1	CASSLGTGTPRAEF	TGTGCCAGCAGCTTAGGGACAGGGACCCCCCGTGCAGAATTC
TRBV7-9	TRBJ1-3	once	-	CASSLTGSGNTIYF	TGTGCCAGCAGCTTGACGGGCTCTGGAAACACCATATATTTT
TRBV9	TRBJ2-1	-	TRBD2	CASSVGSGGAQEQFF	TGTGCCAGCAGCGTAGGTAGCGGGGGGGCCCAAGAGCAGTTCTTC
TRBV10-3	TRBJ1-2	-	-	CAISESTRQIYGYTF	TGTGCCATCAGTGAGTCGACAAGACAAATCTATGGCTACACCTTC
TRBV6-5	TRBJ1-6	-	-	CASSYSRQGNNSPLHF	TGTGCCAGCAGTTACTCACGGCAGGGCAATAATTCACCCCTCCACTTT
TRBV5-4	TRBJ2-6	-	-	CASSLGSPGANVLTF	TGTGCCAGCAGCTTGGGGAGCCCTGGGGCCAACGTCCTGACTTTC
TRBV19	TRBJ2-3	-	-	CASSTRRDPPNTDTQYF	TGTGCCAGTAGTACCCGGAGAGACCCCCCCAACACAGATACGCAGTATTTT
TRBV11-2	TRBJ1-3	-	TRBD1	CASSHDRAGNTIYF	TGTGCCAGCAGCCACGACAGGGCGGGAAACACCATATATTTT
TRBV6-5	TRBJ1-2	-	-	CASSPITNYGYTF	TGTGCCAGCAGTCCCATCACTAACTATGGCTACACCTTC
TRBV3-1/TRBV3-2	TRBJ2-3	-	TRBD2	CASSQAGTSPSTDTQYF	TGTGCCAGCAGCCAAGCTGGGACTAGCCCTAGCACAGATACGCAGTATTTT
TRBV5-6	TRBJ1-6	-	-	CASSSGFHNSPLHF	TGTGCCAGCAGCTCGGGGTTCCATAATTCACCCCTCCACTTT
TRBV5-8	TRBJ1-2	-	-	CASSPDIYRGSGYTF	TGTGCCAGCAGCCCCGATATCTATCGGGGATCGGGCTACACCTTC
TRBV9	TRBJ2-5	-	-	CASSPSQETQYF	TGTGCCAGCAGCCCCTCCCAAGAGACCCAGTACTTC
TRBV6-1	TRBJ2-7	-	TRBD1	CASSEFGTGNIYEQYF	TGTGCCAGCAGTGAGTTCGGGACAGGGAATATCTACGAGCAGTACTTC
TRBV6-4	TRBJ2-2	-	TRBD2	CASSLQEGLAGGELFF	TGTGCCAGCAGTCTGCAGGAGGGACTAGCCGGAGGGGAGCTGTTTTTT
TRBV14	TRBJ2-2	-	-	CASSQVVSTGELFF	TGTGCCAGCAGCCAAGTAGTCTCCACCGGGGAGCTGTTTTTT
TRBV2	TRBJ2-5	once	-	CASLEGLFQETQYF	TGTGCCAGCCTTGAGGGTCTTTTCCAAGAGACCCAGTACTTC
TRBV5-1	TRBJ1-3	-	-	CASSLEGSSGNTIYF	TGCGCCAGCAGCTTGGAAGGGAGCTCTGGAAACACCATATATTTT
TRBV24-1	TRBJ1-5	-	-	CATSDGPRRPQHF	TGTGCCACCAGTGATGGGCCCAGGCGGCCCCAGCATTTT
TRBV19	TRBJ2-7	-	TRBD1	CASSRDSGRIIPYEQYF	TGTGCCAGTAGTAGGGACAGCGGACGAATTATCCCCTACGAGCAGTACTTC
TRBV7-9	TRBJ1-1	-	TRBD1	CASSWGQGKGTEAFF	TGTGCCAGCAGCTGGGGACAGGGGAAGGGCACTGAAGCTTTCTTT
TRBV5-1	TRBJ1-4	-	-	CASSLAPAREKLFF	TGCGCCAGCAGCTTGGCCCCAGCGCGTGAAAAACTGTTTTTT
TRBV6-2/TRBV6-3	TRBJ2-3	-	TRBD2	CASSYGLAGVSDTQYF	TGTGCCAGCAGTTACGGGCTAGCGGGGGTTTCAGATACGCAGTATTTT
TRBV7-2	TRBJ2-3	-	-	CASSLESFSQYF	TGTGCCAGCAGCTTAGAGAGTTTTTCGCAGTATTTT
TRBV6-1	TRBJ1-6	-	-	CASSEEVGRGHF	TGTGCCAGCAGTGAAGAAGTCGGCAGGGGACACTTT
TRBV4-2	TRBJ1-5	-	TRBD1	CASSQDIGQGDQPQHF	TGTGCCAGCAGCCAAGATATCGGACAGGGAGATCAGCCCCAGCATTTT
TRBV10-3	TRBJ2-7	-	-	CAIRSGRDTSYEQYF	TGTGCCATCAGATCGGGAAGGGACACCTCTTACGAGCAGTACTTC
TRBV19	TRBJ2-3	once	-	CASSPQGADTQYF	TGTGCCAGTAGTCCACAGGGTGCAGATACGCAGTATTTT
TRBV19	TRBJ1-1	-	TRBD1	CASSPPPRWTGVNTEAFF	TGTGCCAGTAGTCCACCCCCCCGCTGGACAGGCGTCAACACTGAAGCTTTCTTT
TRBV20-1	TRBJ2-1	-	-	CSAIVLPLQFF	TGCAGTGCTATTGTTCTCCCTCTGCAGTTCTTC
TRBV18	TRBJ2-5	-	-	CASSPRGYQETQYF	TGTGCCAGCTCACCAAGGGGGTACCAAGAGACCCAGTACTTC
TRBV6-5	TRBJ1-3	-	-	CASSLDSTDTIYF	TGTGCCAGCAGTTTAGACAGTACGGACACCATATATTTT
TRBV3-1/TRBV3-2	TRBJ2-7	-	TRBD1	CASSQVGTGRTYEQYF	TGTGCCAGCAGCCAAGTCGGGACAGGGAGAACCTACGAGCAGTACTTC
TRBV5-8	TRBJ2-5	-	TRBD1	CASSLTGAKTQYF	TGTGCCAGCAGCCTGACAGGGGCGAAGACCCAGTACTTC
TRBV10-1	TRBJ2-5	-	TRBD1	CASSEAGQGIETQYF	TGCGCCAGCAGTGAAGCTGGACAGGGTATAGAGACCCAGTACTTC
TRBV7-6	TRBJ2-2	-	TRBD1	CASSLAPGGRNTGELFF	TGTGCCAGCAGCTTAGCGCCAGGGGGCCGGAACACCGGGGAGCTGTTTTTT